This TCR beta chain was found in a study of blood T cell repertoires in COVID-19. The wider study: Italy, Spain and the United States were the sources of the convalescent and acute COVID-19 samples. Sources were T cells, B-cell-depleted T cells, or PBMCs; the material itself was cDNA or gDNA.

As handled by the study authors: For nucleated cells, counts were estimated from reference gene primer amplification. The repertoire was sequenced with immunoSEQ multiplex PCR; TCRdb's copy has only in-frame clones and lacks some. V and J calls and clone size are those listed in that table; D and trimming were worked out from the DNA. The sample shows roughly 180,000 clones, around 83% of them seen only once. The CDR3 has 15 amino acids. Germline V gene lookup returns CDR1 MGHRA and CDR2 YSYEKL. The V gene end was trimmed by 3 bases and the J gene end by 3 bases; junction bases not matched to a gene: 5.

Sequenced: peripheral blood. This TCR was recovered from a woman in her fifties or sixties with acute or convalescent COVID-19. The V call is TRBV4-1, the J call TRBJ2-5; 9 bases match TRBD2. CDR3 DNA sequence: TGCGCCAGCAGCCAGGCCGGGACTAGCAAAGAGACCCAGTACTTC. Protein sequence: CASSQAGTSKETQYF.